The table lists the clone carrying this TCR beta chain with many counts. The data derive from a study of prognosis after radiotherapy for stage I lung cancer. TCR beta CDR3 amplification from genomic DNA was performed by two-round multiplex PCR. Used in first-round PCR were primers specific to each TRBV and TRBJ gene. Each CDR3 protein is one row after TCRdb ran MiXCR on the multiplex PCR reads. In the table there are about 14,000 distinct CDR3 sequences, 25% to 30% of which are singletons. The V gene's germline CDR1 is MGHRA and CDR2 YSYEKL. V dropped 6 bases and J dropped 1; count of bases not matched to a gene: 6. The CDR3 length is 15 residues.

This clonotype was obtained from a donor over 45 with non-small cell lung cancer. The sample in question was PBMCs, obtained before or after stereotactic body radiation therapy (not recorded which). This chain links TRBV4-1 with TRBJ2-3, with 8 bases matching TRBD2. CDR3 in DNA: TGCGCCAGCAGTAGTAGCGGGACCCGCACAGATACGCAGTATTTT. This gives the protein CASSSSGTRTDTQYF.